Reported below is one T cell receptor beta chain. Antigen unknown. The data were taken from a study of circulating and synovial CD4+ cells in juvenile arthritis. The J segment lost 1 base and the V segment lost 3 bases, leaving 16 bases of the junction unmatched. Germline V gene sequence: CDR1 SGHRS, CDR2 YFSETQ. This CDR3 contains 19 residues. TCRdb's table, derived via immunoSEQ multiplex PCR, lists solely in-frame clones and lacks some. The sample shows over 30,000 clones, around 96% of them seen only once. Notes on the study in general: The pathogenic-like versus bulk T cell difference escaped Vbeta family analysis. CPL and bulk CD4 samples differed at least tenfold in T cell genomes. Diversity here was lower than in bulk blood CD4 cells. Circulating pathogenic-like lymphocytes shared a substantially higher fraction of CDR3 sequences with synovium than bulk blood.

The sample taken for sequencing was CD4+ T cells from blood. The chain couples TRBV5-1 to TRBJ2-7; 10 bases agree with TRBD1. The sequence was collected from a human donor with juvenile idiopathic arthritis. The DNA of the CDR3 is TGCGCCAGCAGCTCCCCCGGGACAGGGGCTCGCCGGCCATCCTACGAGCAGTACTTC. It is translated as CASSSPGTGARRPSYEQYF.